This TCR beta chain stems from a study of cytomegalovirus exposure and HLA in healthy donors. Regarding the study as a whole: TCR beta chain V- and J-gene trimming was linked, in a later analysis, to a missense variant in DCLRE1C. Later analysis found that TCR beta chains associated with HLA were more clonally expanded than other, equally common chains.

As concerns this clone: The antigen is unknown.

This PCR relied on a set of 60 Vbeta primers and 13 Jbeta primers. Generated by immunoSEQ multiplex PCR, the TCRdb table keeps only in-frame clones and is missing some. This sample has 100,000 to 140,000 clones, with about 72% found just once. This TCR was sampled from a man between 18 and 35 years old in good health and CMV-seronegative. Sequencing was carried out using PBMCs.

DNA for the CDR3: TGTGCCAGCAACCCCAGCGGGGGAAGGACAGATACGCAGTATTTT. It encodes CASNPSGGRTDTQYF. The rearrangement joins TRBV7-9 to TRBJ2-3; 8 nucleotides align to TRBD2. The CDR3 contains 15 residues. The germline V gene has CDR1 SEHNR and CDR2 FQNEAQ (reference sequence). V lost 7 bases and J lost 3; bases outside the gene matches: 9. The variable domain in full, with the rest retrieved from reference TRBV7-9 and TRBJ2-3, is DTGVSQNPRHKITKRGQNVTFRCDPISEHNRLYWYRQTLGQGPEFLTYFQNEAQLEKSRLLSDRFSAERPKGSFSTLEIQRTEQGDSAMYLCASNPSGGRTDTQYFGPGTRLTVL.